This record looks at one T cell receptor beta chain sequence and its context. What it binds is unknown. This sample is drawn from a study of cytomegalovirus exposure and HLA in healthy donors. General study points: Reported results showed that the classifier diagnosed cytomegalovirus status with high specificity and sensitivity. Cytomegalovirus association was assigned to about 150 TCR beta chains.

The data were produced by immunoSEQ multiplex PCR, yet TCRdb's version contains in-frame clones alone and is incomplete. The sample includes about 140,000 clones, 85% to 90% of them seen just once. The specimen sequenced was PBMCs. The TCR was taken from a man aged 18 to 30 in good health and CMV-seronegative.

The CDR3 sequence: CASSARDKNTGELFF. As DNA, the CDR3 is TGTGCCAGCAGCGCCCGGGACAAGAACACCGGGGAGCTGTTTTTT. The chain carries TRBV9 and TRBJ2-2; D is perhaps TRBD1 (6 bases). CDR3 size: 15 residues. CDR1 SGDLS and CDR2 YYNGEE come from the germline V gene. V was clipped by 3 bases and J by 1 base, with 10 bases between them.